This TCR beta chain was captured in a study of blood T cell repertoires in COVID-19. Original handling: How many nucleated cells were present was estimated from reference gene primer amplification. Assay: immunoSEQ multiplex PCR; the TCRdb copy retains only in-frame clones and omits some. That table is the source of V, J and clone size, and D and trimming were worked out from the DNA. This sample has about 250,000 clones, with more than 65% found just once. Membership in each cohort depended on participant-reported clinical history. This CDR3 has 16 residues. Trimming removed 3 bases from V and 4 bases from J; junction bases left unmatched: 7. CDR1 is LNHDA, CDR2 SQIVND, per germline (reference sequence).

The V call is TRBV19, the J call TRBJ2-3; 10 bases match TRBD1. This clonotype originated in a middle-aged man who had recovered from COVID-19. Source material: PBMCs or T cells enriched from blood (not recorded which). CDR3 loop: CASSIDPGTGADTQYF. In DNA, the CDR3 is TGTGCCAGTAGTATCGATCCCGGGACAGGGGCAGATACGCAGTATTTT.